The present T cell receptor (beta chain) was sequenced within a study of blood T cells in healthy people across ages. The CDR3 sequence is 17 residues long. The germline gives CDR1 SGHAT, CDR2 FQNNGV. V was cut by 0 bases and J by 1 base, with 14 bases left in between. Primed by a sample-barcoded 5' primer and a J-beta primer mix, a second PCR proceeded for 7 to 11 cycles. TCRdb re-called the 5' RACE reads through MiXCR, storing one row per CDR3 protein. The sample consists of fewer than 2,000,000 distinct CDR3 sequences, around 42% of them appearing once. The chain employs TRBV11-2 and TRBJ2-3; D is undetermined. The sequence was obtained from a human donor in good health. Sequencing used blood. The CDR3 region is CASSLDLRKGGTDTQYF. The CDR3 region has the DNA TGTGCCAGCAGCTTAGATTTAAGGAAGGGTGGCACAGATACGCAGTATTTT.